This is a list of T cell receptor beta chains from one sample in a study of blood T cell repertoires in COVID-19. This table comes from immunoSEQ multiplex PCR, and its TCRdb copy is limited to in-frame clones, with some not included. The repertoire holds 150,000 to 200,000 clones, roughly four fifths seen once, with more than 5% in the top ten. Sequencing was done on a sample of peripheral blood. All receptors come from a woman aged 25 to 39 with acute or convalescent COVID-19. Each CDR3 is given with its conserved first and last residue. A D gene is named only where the DNA matches it firmly. The size field is filled for only some rows; it gives once, few, many or a size class.

. | . | TRBJ2-1 | TRBV27 | CASSSGGQRGNEQFF | TGTGCCAGCAGTTCCGGGGGACAGCGCGGTAATGAGCAGTTCTTC
TRBD1 | . | TRBJ2-1 | TRBV27 | CASSWGQGYNEQFF | TGTGCCAGCAGTTGGGGACAGGGGTACAATGAGCAGTTCTTC
TRBD2 | . | TRBJ2-3 | TRBV15 | CATRTSGRNLAQYF | TGTGCCACCAGGACTAGCGGGCGAAACCTGGCGCAGTATTTT
. | few | TRBJ1-1 | TRBV7-9 | CASSLGQFQVAEAFF | TGTGCCAGCAGCCTCGGACAGTTCCAAGTAGCTGAAGCTTTCTTT
TRBD1 | . | TRBJ2-5 | TRBV7-8 | CASSRRTGTGLVTQYF | TGTGCCAGCAGCAGACGGACGGGGACAGGTCTAGTGACCCAGTACTTC
. | few | TRBJ1-2 | TRBV7-2 | CASSLSGGYTF | TGTGCCAGCAGCTTAAGCGGGGGCTACACCTTC
. | . | TRBJ2-1 | TRBV6-5 | CASQNGVLNNEQFF | TGTGCCAGCCAAAACGGGGTCCTTAACAATGAGCAGTTCTTC
TRBD1 | . | TRBJ2-3 | TRBV13 | CASSRQGGTDTQYF | TGTGCCAGCAGCCGACAGGGAGGCACAGATACGCAGTATTTT
TRBD2 | few | TRBJ2-3 | TRBV18 | CASSPRLAGGTNTDTQYF | TGTGCCAGCTCACCACGGCTAGCGGGAGGCACGAACACAGATACGCAGTATTTT
TRBD2 | once | TRBJ2-5 | TRBV28 | CASSPRASGVPQETQYF | TGTGCCAGCAGTCCACGGGCTAGCGGGGTGCCACAAGAGACCCAGTACTTC
TRBD1 | . | TRBJ2-5 | TRBV24-1 | CATSDSGQGQETQYF | TGTGCCACCAGTGATTCCGGACAGGGACAAGAGACCCAGTACTTC
. | . | TRBJ1-3 | TRBV5-4 | CASSLGGGVTGNTIYF | TGTGCCAGCAGCTTGGGGGGAGGGGTAACTGGAAACACCATATATTTT
TRBD1 | . | TRBJ2-5 | TRBV3-1/TRBV3-2 | CASSLWTGVEETQYF | TGTGCCAGCAGCCTTTGGACAGGGGTGGAGGAGACCCAGTACTTC
TRBD1 | . | TRBJ2-7 | TRBV7-3 | CASSAGQGYHEQYF | TGTGCCAGCAGCGCGGGACAGGGTTACCACGAGCAGTACTTC
. | . | TRBJ1-1 | TRBV6-2/TRBV6-3 | CASTPRGRNTEAFF | TGTGCCAGCACCCCCCGGGGTCGGAACACTGAAGCTTTCTTT
. | . | TRBJ2-2 | TRBV6-2/TRBV6-3 | CASSRYYTGELFF | TGTGCCAGCAGTCGATACTACACCGGGGAGCTGTTTTTT
TRBD1 | . | TRBJ1-2 | TRBV7-9 | CASSPPHGQVEDYGYTF | TGTGCCAGCAGCCCTCCCCACGGACAGGTTGAAGACTATGGCTACACCTTC